These T cell receptor beta chains were read from a single sample in a study of shared clonotypes between healthy human individuals. Generated by immunoSEQ multiplex PCR, the TCRdb table keeps only in-frame clones and is missing some. The sample consists of 90,000 to 150,000 clones, roughly two thirds of them appearing once. Sequenced: memory CD8+ T cells sorted from blood. The origin of the receptors is a woman under 40 in good health. The CDR3 runs from the conserved cysteine through the conserved F or W. D genes are given only for firm matches. Rows may omit the clone size; those that give it use once, few, many or a size class.

.	15	TRBJ2-6	few	TRBV15	CATSREVSGANVLTF	TGTGCCACCAGCAGGGAAGTCTCTGGGGCCAACGTCCTGACTTTC
.	13	TRBJ1-1	.	TRBV9	CASREGMNTEAFF	TGTGCCAGCCGGGAGGGAATGAACACTGAAGCTTTCTTT
.	15	TRBJ2-4	.	TRBV29-1	CSVEARALAKNIQYF	TGCAGCGTTGAAGCCAGGGCCCTGGCCAAAAACATTCAGTACTTC
.	13	TRBJ2-7	.	TRBV4-1	CASSQHRSYEQYF	TGCGCCAGCAGCCAACACAGGTCTTACGAGCAGTACTTC
.	16	TRBJ2-3	.	TRBV4-1	CASSQGPFNPTDTQYF	TGCGCCAGCAGCCAAGGGCCCTTTAACCCCACAGATACGCAGTATTTT
.	13	TRBJ2-7	.	TRBV29-1	CSVELEAGGEQYF	TGCAGCGTTGAATTGGAGGCCGGGGGCGAGCAGTACTTC
TRBD1	16	TRBJ2-7	.	TRBV10-1	CASSPGQGRSSYEQYF	TGCGCCAGCAGCCCGGGACAGGGGCGAAGCTCCTACGAGCAGTACTTC
.	14	TRBJ2-6	.	TRBV6-5	CASSLVGGANVLTF	TGTGCCAGCAGCCTAGTTGGGGGGGCCAACGTCCTGACTTTC
.	13	TRBJ1-6	many	TRBV30	CAWSIGDNSPLHF	TGTGCCTGGAGTATAGGAGATAATTCACCCCTCCACTTT
.	16	TRBJ1-5	.	TRBV28	CASSLEGKGSNQPQHF	TGTGCCAGCAGTTTGGAGGGAAAGGGAAGCAATCAGCCCCAGCATTTT
TRBD1	14	TRBJ2-7	.	TRBV28	CASSSQGVPYEQYF	TGTGCCAGCAGTTCACAGGGGGTCCCCTACGAGCAGTACTTC
TRBD1	16	TRBJ1-2	.	TRBV6-1	CASSEAGDRVNYGYTF	TGTGCCAGCAGTGAAGCGGGGGACAGGGTAAACTATGGCTACACCTTC
.	15	TRBJ1-1	.	TRBV9	CASSPPLGPRSEAFF	TGTGCCAGCAGCCCTCCGTTGGGGCCTCGAAGTGAAGCTTTCTTT
TRBD2	15	TRBJ2-5	many	TRBV11-2	CASSPSGRVRETQYF	TGTGCCAGCAGCCCCTCTGGGAGGGTCCGCGAGACCCAGTACTTC
.	14	TRBJ1-5	.	TRBV7-9	CASSLEGGYQPQHF	TGTGCCAGCAGCTTAGAAGGGGGATATCAGCCCCAGCATTTT
.	18	TRBJ2-2	.	TRBV7-9	CASSSHFGAWGNTGELFF	TGTGCCAGCAGCTCCCACTTTGGGGCGTGGGGGAACACCGGGGAGCTGTTTTTT
.	14	TRBJ1-4	few	TRBV5-1	CASSLGQGNEKLFF	TGCGCCAGCAGCTTAGGCCAGGGGAACGAAAAACTGTTTTTT
.	15	TRBJ2-6	.	TRBV13	CASSLRGSGANVLTF	TGTGCCAGCAGCTTACGGGGGTCCGGGGCCAACGTCCTGACTTTC
TRBD2	16	TRBJ2-3	few	TRBV6-1	CASSDGLGDGTDTQYF	TGTGCCAGCAGTGATGGACTAGGAGACGGCACAGATACGCAGTATTTT
TRBD1	16	TRBJ2-7	once	TRBV2	CASRDTSGTGGYEQYF	TGTGCCAGCAGAGATACTTCCGGGACAGGGGGGTACGAGCAGTACTTC
.	13	TRBJ1-5	.	TRBV28	CASSTGVGQPQHF	TGTGCCAGCAGCACAGGAGTTGGGCAGCCCCAGCATTTT
.	14	TRBJ2-5	.	TRBV7-3	CASSPDGLVETQYF	TGTGCCAGCAGCCCCGACGGGCTGGTCGAGACCCAGTACTTC
TRBD2	14	TRBJ2-5	.	TRBV6-5	CASRNGGDQETQYF	TGTGCCAGCAGGAACGGGGGGGACCAAGAGACCCAGTACTTC
.	14	TRBJ2-7	.	TRBV5-4	CASSSLLGAYEQYF	TGTGCCAGCAGCTCCTTACTGGGGGCGTACGAGCAGTACTTC
.	12	TRBJ2-5	.	TRBV13	CASSGQGQLEYF	TGTGCCAGCAGCGGACAAGGACAATTGGAATACTTC
.	13	TRBJ1-3	.	TRBV5-1	CASSPAPGNTIYF	TGCGCCAGCAGCCCTGCTCCTGGAAACACCATATATTTT
.	14	TRBJ2-7	.	TRBV5-1	CASSRAGGSYEQYF	TGCGCCAGCAGCCGGGCCGGCGGGTCCTACGAGCAGTACTTC
.	15	TRBJ2-3	once	TRBV4-1	CASSPSSRKTDTQYF	TGCGCCAGCAGCCCCTCCTCCCGGAAAACAGATACGCAGTATTTT
.	14	TRBJ2-7	.	TRBV28	CASTFGTPTYEQYF	TGTGCCAGCACTTTTGGGACACCGACCTACGAGCAGTACTTC
TRBD1	14	TRBJ2-7	.	TRBV28	CASSRTGGGYEQYF	TGTGCCAGCAGTCGGACAGGGGGGGGCTACGAGCAGTACTTC
TRBD1	14	TRBJ1-4	.	TRBV19	CASPTEDRVEKLFF	TGTGCCAGCCCGACGGAGGACAGGGTCGAAAAACTGTTTTTT
.	15	TRBJ1-5	.	TRBV27	CASSLSGHSNQPQHF	TGTGCCAGCAGTTTATCAGGCCATAGCAATCAGCCCCAGCATTTT
.	15	TRBJ1-2	.	TRBV27	CASSSVSGTNYGYTF	TGTGCCAGCAGTTCCGTCTCCGGGACAAACTATGGCTACACCTTC
TRBD1	16	TRBJ1-2	once	TRBV6-1	CASSEVRTGTNYGYTF	TGTGCCAGCAGTGAAGTCCGGACAGGGACTAACTATGGCTACACCTTC
.	16	TRBJ1-1	.	TRBV28	CASSNREYLQGTEAFF	TGTGCCAGCAGTAACAGGGAGTACCTTCAGGGCACTGAAGCTTTCTTT
.	16	TRBJ1-1	.	TRBV30	CAWGTRREAGVTEAFF	TGTGCCTGGGGAACCCGACGAGAAGCGGGCGTGACTGAAGCTTTCTTT
.	15	TRBJ2-1	few	TRBV11-3	CASSPGGGEADEQFF	TGTGCCAGCAGCCCGGGGGGCGGCGAAGCCGATGAGCAGTTCTTC
.	15	TRBJ2-5	.	TRBV5-1	CASSVGWTAQETQYF	TGCGCCAGCAGCGTTGGGTGGACGGCACAAGAGACCCAGTACTTC
.	14	TRBJ2-3	.	TRBV29-1	CSVDLGERTDTQYF	TGCAGCGTTGATCTGGGGGAAAGGACAGATACGCAGTATTTT
.	15	TRBJ1-3	.	TRBV7-9	CASSQGLGEGNTIYF	TGTGCCAGCAGCCAAGGACTTGGGGAAGGAAACACCATATATTTT
.	20	TRBJ2-3	.	TRBV5-5	CASSLARLLGTGPKRNTQYF	TGTGCCAGCAGCTTGGCCAGACTACTGGGGACTGGACCTAAACGGAATACGCAGTATTTT
.	15	TRBJ1-5	few	TRBV7-8	CASSPQRGAGQPQHF	TGTGCCAGCAGTCCTCAACGGGGGGCCGGTCAGCCCCAGCATTTT
.	10	TRBJ2-1	few	TRBV29-1	CSVLKNEQFF	TGCAGCGTCCTTAAGAATGAGCAGTTCTTC
.	12	TRBJ2-7	.	TRBV4-2	CASSQDRSQQYF	TGTGCCAGCAGCCAAGACCGGTCCCAGCAGTACTTC
.	16	TRBJ1-5	.	TRBV15	CATSREGEEGDWPQHF	TGTGCCACCAGCAGAGAAGGGGAAGAGGGGGATTGGCCCCAGCATTTT
.	12	TRBJ2-7	.	TRBV7-6	CASSLALREQYF	TGTGCCAGCAGCTTAGCGCTGAGAGAGCAGTACTTC
TRBD2	15	TRBJ2-1	.	TRBV4-1	CASKIYSGRDGEQFF	TGCGCCAGCAAGATTTATAGCGGGAGAGATGGTGAGCAGTTCTTC
.	14	TRBJ2-1	.	TRBV6-1	CASSSGPIYNEQFF	TGTGCCAGCAGTTCCGGGCCGATCTACAATGAGCAGTTCTTC
.	11	TRBJ2-7	once	TRBV20-1	CSAADGYEQYF	TGCAGTGCTGCGGACGGCTACGAGCAGTACTTC
.	14	TRBJ1-1	.	TRBV5-1	CASSRGGVVSEAFF	TGCGCCAGCAGCCGAGGAGGGGTGGTATCTGAAGCTTTCTTT
.	14	TRBJ1-2	.	TRBV18	CASSPVSDFYGYTF	TGTGCCAGCTCGCCCGTGAGCGATTTCTATGGCTACACCTTC
TRBD2	15	TRBJ2-7	.	TRBV2	CASSSSGRALYEQYF	TGTGCCAGCAGTTCTAGCGGGAGGGCCCTCTACGAGCAGTACTTC
TRBD2	14	TRBJ2-1	.	TRBV2	CASSGISGYNEQFF	TGTGCCAGCAGTGGTATTAGCGGGTACAATGAGCAGTTCTTC
.	18	TRBJ2-7	.	TRBV25-1	CASSNPAGAGKGVGEQYF	TGTGCCAGCAGTAACCCGGCGGGGGCTGGGAAGGGGGTAGGGGAGCAGTACTTC
TRBD1	15	TRBJ2-7	.	TRBV28	CASSLTETGLYEQYF	TGTGCCAGCAGTTTAACCGAGACAGGGCTCTACGAGCAGTACTTC
.	16	TRBJ2-7	once	TRBV28	CASSFRIFDNSYEQYF	TGTGCCAGCAGTTTTCGGATATTCGACAACTCCTACGAGCAGTACTTC
TRBD1	14	TRBJ1-4	few	TRBV28	CASSYTGANEKLFF	TGTGCCAGCAGCTATACAGGGGCTAACGAAAAACTGTTTTTT
TRBD2	18	TRBJ2-1	many	TRBV4-1	CASSRLAGEGQFYNEQFF	TGCGCCAGCAGCCGATTAGCGGGAGAAGGCCAATTTTACAATGAGCAGTTCTTC
.	12	TRBJ2-1	few	TRBV6-1	CASTTTYNEQFF	TGTGCCAGCACCACCACCTACAATGAGCAGTTCTTC